Below, 30 T cell receptor beta chains from the same sample are listed, as sequenced in a study of blood T cells in healthy people across ages. PCR was performed a second time for 7 to 11 cycles using a sample-barcoded 5' primer and a J-beta primer mix. TCRdb fed the 5' RACE reads into MiXCR, producing one record per CDR3 protein. This table holds 1.5 million to 2 million distinct CDR3 sequences, about 28% found once. Source material: blood. These receptors came from a woman aged 25-40 years in good health.

About this clonotype: A read error may produce the germline difference seen at one junction end. The genes are TRBV7-3 and TRBJ2-7, with D possibly matching TRBD2 (7 bases). This CDR3 has 14 residues. Germline V lookup: CDR1 SGHTA, CDR2 FQGTGA. In nucleotides, the CDR3 is TGTGCCAGCCCGCGGGGGCGAAGCTCCTACGGGCAGTACTTC. Its translation: CASPRGRSSYGQYF.

This clonotype was found a few times. This chain uses TRBV11-2 with TRBJ1-3; D is unresolved. The germline V gene encodes CDR1 SGHAT and CDR2 FQNNGV. This CDR3 contains 13 residues. V was shortened by 3 bases and J by 5 bases, with 8 bases between the two germline ends. The CDR3 loop is CASSLGIRNTIYF. The CDR3 region has the DNA TGTGCCAGCAGCTTGGGGATTAGAAACACCATATATTTT.

Remarks on this clonotype: This may arise from a read error, as a much more abundant clone is one base away. CDR3 in DNA: TGTGCCACCAGTGATTCGAGCGGGAGTCAGTACAATGAGCAGTACTTC. This sequence encodes CATSDSSGSQYNEQYF. The chain links TRBV24-1 to TRBJ2-4; 8 bases are a match to TRBD2. CDR3 length equals 16 residues. Germline V gene lookup returns CDR1 KGHDR and CDR2 SFDVKD. The V segment lost 2 bases and the J segment 13 bases; nucleotides outside the gene matches: 15.

This clonotype was found many times. The chain is built from TRBV7-6 and TRBJ2-7; 11 bases match TRBD2. The length of the CDR3 is 19 residues. Trimming took 2 bases from V and 1 from J; bases not matched to a gene: 13. Germline V gene lookup returns CDR1 SGHVS and CDR2 FNYEAQ. CDR3 nucleotide sequence: TGTGCCAGCAGCTTATCCCCGCCGGTAGCGGGAGGGGAATCCTACGAGCAGTACTTC. Residues: CASSLSPPVAGGESYEQYF. Filled out from reference TRBV7-6 and TRBJ2-7, the complete variable domain reads GAGVSQSPRYKVTKRGQDVALRCDPISGHVSLYWYRQALGQGPEFLTYFNYEAQQDKSGLPNDRFSAERPEGSISTLTIQRTEQRDSAMYRCASSLSPPVAGGESYEQYFGPGTRLTVT.

A few counts support this clonotype. The chain recombines TRBV5-1 with TRBJ1-1; 8 bases line up with TRBD1. The CDR3 is 11 amino acids. The trim removed 4 bases at V and 12 bases at J, leaving 5 bases unmatched. CDR1 is SGHRS and CDR2 is YFSETQ in the germline V gene. CDR3 nucleotide sequence: TGCGCCAGCAGCGTGGACAGGGAACCTTTCTTT. This codes for CASSVDREPFF.

This clonotype was recorded only once. A much larger clone differs by one base, so this may be a read error. The V and J genes are TRBV5-6 and TRBJ2-1; D unresolved. The CDR3 has 14 amino acids. Germline V CDR1 and CDR2: SGHDT, YYEEEE. In nucleotides, the CDR3 is TGTGCCAGCAGCTGTGGAGTCTCCCACAATGAGCAGTTCTTC. Protein sequence: CASSCGVSHNEQFF.

The V gene is TRBV24-1, the J gene TRBJ2-3; D might be TRBD1 (6 bases). The germline CDR1 and CDR2 sequences are KGHDR and SFDVKD. V was cut by 4 bases and J by 5 bases, with 15 bases left in between. CDR3 size: 15 residues. The CDR3 bases are TGTGCCACCAGTGACCCGACAGGAGAGGGAGATACGCAGTATTTT. It is translated as CATSDPTGEGDTQYF.

The chain joins TRBV7-2 to TRBJ2-1; D is uncertain. V lost 0 bases to trimming and J lost 10 bases, with 19 bases between them. CDR3 length: 16 residues. Germline V gives CDR1 SGHTA, CDR2 FQGNSA. The chain's CDR3 is CASSLAGQQIAREQFF. The CDR3 bases are TGTGCCAGCAGCTTAGCTGGCCAGCAGATAGCTCGGGAGCAGTTCTTC. Filled out from reference TRBV7-2 and TRBJ2-1, the complete variable domain reads GAGVSQSPSNKVTEKGKDVELRCDPISGHTALYWYRQSLGQGLEFLIYFQGNSAPDKSGLPSDRFSAERTGGSVSTLTIQRTQQEDSAVYLCASSLAGQQIAREQFFGPGTRLTVL.

The V gene is TRBV4-3, the J gene TRBJ1-1; 11 bases map to TRBD1. This CDR3 spans 16 amino acids. Trimming at V came to 4 bases and at J to 4 bases, leaving 8 bases not matched to a gene. Germline lookup yields CDR1 LGHNA and CDR2 YSLEER. CDR3 DNA sequence: TGCGCCAGCAGCCCACGGACAGGGGGCGGGGGCACTGAAGCTTTCTTT. Its translation: CASSPRTGGGGTEAFF.

J is TRBJ1-2 and V is TRBV7-9; 10 bases agree with TRBD1. J gave up 2 bases and V 4 bases, and 7 bases lay outside the gene matches. In germline, CDR1 is SEHNR, CDR2 FQNEAQ (reference sequence). The CDR3 totals 16 residues. CDR3 residues: CASSSTTTGGNYGYTF. In nucleotides, the CDR3 is TGTGCCAGCAGCTCAACGACGACAGGGGGCAACTATGGCTACACCTTC.

Of note for this clonotype: The germline gene is not matched at one end of the junction; a read error may be the cause. V usage is TRBV20-1 and J usage is TRBJ2-7; D remains unclear. The CDR3 loop spans 17 amino acids. Germline V gives CDR1 DFQATT, CDR2 SNEGSKA (reference sequence). Here the CDR3 reads CSATSLSLGEALNERYF. The CDR3 DNA is TGCAGTGCTACTAGTTTGAGTTTGGGTGAGGCGCTCAACGAGCGGTACTTC.

The V and J genes are TRBV12-5 and TRBJ2-5; D uncertain. Germline V gene lookup returns CDR1 LGHNT and CDR2 FRNRAP. CDR3 length: 13 residues. The germline V and J ends were trimmed by 0 bases and 6 bases, with 8 bases remaining between them. CDR3 in DNA: TGTGCTAGTGGTTTGGTACCGGAACAGACCCAGTACTTC. Amino acids: CASGLVPEQTQYF. The full variable domain, in which reference TRBV12-5 and TRBJ2-5 provide the parts outside the CDR3, is DARVTQTPRHKVTEMGQEVTMRCQPILGHNTVFWYRQTMMQGLELLAYFRNRAPLDDSGMPKDRFSAEMPDATLATLKIQPSEPRDSAVYFCASGLVPEQTQYFGPGTRLLVL.

This clonotype occurred a few times. The chain links TRBV5-6 to TRBJ2-1; 9 nucleotides match TRBD1. Germline-derived CDR1 and CDR2 are SGHDT and YYEEEE. CDR3 length equals 15 residues. Losses at the gene ends were 3 bases for V and 9 bases for J; bases not matched to a gene: 10. In DNA, the CDR3 is TGTGCCAGCAGCTACCGGGACAGGGATTTCACTGAGCAGTTCTTC. Translating it yields CASSYRDRDFTEQFF.

This sequence joins TRBV27 and TRBJ2-3, with D perhaps being TRBD1 or TRBD2 (5 bases each). The V gene lost 3 bases and the J gene lost 1 base, with 11 bases spanning the gap. The length of the CDR3 is 15 residues. The germline V gene encodes CDR1 MNHEY and CDR2 SMNVEV (reference sequence). The CDR3 spells CASSFEGDGTDTQYF. CDR3 coding DNA: TGTGCCAGCAGTTTTGAAGGGGACGGCACAGATACGCAGTATTTT.

The V and J genes are TRBV30 and TRBJ2-4; 8 nucleotides align to TRBD1. Germline V gene data show CDR1 as GTSNPN and CDR2 as SVGIG (reference sequence). The CDR3 covers 18 residues. The ends lost 1 base at V and 1 base at J; junction bases unmatched: 12. CDR3 residues: CAWSGEQGVMGAKNIQYF. The DNA of the CDR3 is TGTGCCTGGAGTGGCGAACAGGGGGTAATGGGGGCCAAAAACATTCAGTACTTC.

This clonotype was recorded at least ten times. This chain links TRBV9 with TRBJ2-7, with no clear D. CDR1 SGDLS and CDR2 YYNGEE come from the germline V gene. The CDR3 sequence is 14 residues long. The ends were cut back, 3 bases at V and 0 bases at J, with 10 bases in the middle. The CDR3 bases are TGTGCCAGCAGCGGAGGACCGAGCTCCTACGAGCAGTACTTC. This translates into CASSGGPSSYEQYF.

This clonotype was observed a few times. The chain combines TRBV28 with TRBJ1-5, with a possible D match to TRBD1 (5 bases). This CDR3 region has 14 residues. Germline V lookup: CDR1 MDHEN, CDR2 SYDVKM. The V and J ends lost 2 bases and 6 bases respectively, with 11 bases between them. This CDR3 reads CASSLPRRAQPQHF. CDR3 bases: TGTGCCAGCAGTTTACCTCGCAGGGCTCAGCCCCAGCATTTT.

This clonotype was seen a handful of times. At one boundary the junction diverges from the germline segment, which might be a read error. The J gene is TRBJ1-2, the V gene TRBV7-9; tentative D call: TRBD1 (6 bases). There are 14 residues in the CDR3. CDR1 is SEHNR and CDR2 is FQNEAQ in the germline V gene (reference sequence). This CDR3 is CASSLTGGSYGCTF. The CDR3 DNA reads as TGTGCCAGCAGCTTAACCGGGGGCAGCTATGGCTGCACCTTC.

This clonotype was found many times. The chain employs TRBV12-3 or TRBV12-4 and TRBJ2-7; maybe TRBD2 (7 bases). V dropped 3 bases and J dropped 2 bases, with 11 bases sitting between them. CDR3 length: 14 amino acids. CDR3 nucleotide sequence: TGTGCCAGCAGTTTGGCGGGGGACACCTACGAGCAGTACTTC. Translating it yields CASSLAGDTYEQYF.

CDR3 sequence (DNA): TGTGCCAGCTTAGAGAACACTGAAGCTTTCTTT. It encodes CASLENTEAFF. J is TRBJ1-1 and V is TRBV18, with D unclear. From germline, CDR1 is KGHSH and CDR2 LQKENI. The CDR3 has 11 residues. Trimming removed 7 bases from V and 1 base from J, with 4 bases in between.

The V call is TRBV12-3 or TRBV12-4, the J call TRBJ2-4, with 15 bases identical to TRBD2. Trimming cost V 3 bases and J 2 bases; bases outside gene matches: 5. The CDR3 has 18 amino acids. The CDR3 DNA reads as TGTGCCAGCAGTTTTGGACTAGCGGGGGGGTTAACCAAAAACATTCAGTACTTC. This sequence encodes CASSFGLAGGLTKNIQYF.

This clonotype was picked up a small number of times. This chain uses TRBV27 with TRBJ2-2; 15 bases align to TRBD2. Germline V CDR1 and CDR2: MNHEY, SMNVEV (reference sequence). The ends lost 5 bases at V and 5 bases at J; junction bases unmatched: 9. The CDR3 has 18 residues. This chain's CDR3 is CASSPGLAGGLWTGELFF. The DNA for the CDR3 is TGTGCCAGCAGTCCTGGACTAGCGGGGGGGCTCTGGACCGGGGAGCTGTTTTTT.

This chain connects TRBV15 to TRBJ2-7; tentatively, D is TRBD1 or TRBD2 (5 bases each). CDR3 length: 16 amino acids. The germline V gene has CDR1 LNHNV and CDR2 YYDKDF (reference sequence). V lost 1 base, J lost 3 bases, and 16 bases lay in between. CDR3 nucleotide sequence: TGTGCCACCAGCAGAGGGGGGAGCGGAAACGGCTACGAGCAGTACTTC. Translating it yields CATSRGGSGNGYEQYF.

Written as DNA, the CDR3 is TGCGCCAGCAGCTTAGCAGGGGTGATCTCAGGCGAGCAGTACTTC. Translated, it gives CASSLAGVISGEQYF. The chain carries TRBV5-1 and TRBJ2-7; D is possibly TRBD1 (6 bases). Trimming shortened V by 2 bases and J by 6 bases, and 18 bases separated the two germline ends. This CDR3 contains 15 residues. CDR1 and CDR2 (germline): SGHRS, YFSETQ.

The J gene is TRBJ2-1, the V gene TRBV18; D remains unclear. Germline assignment: CDR1 KGHSH and CDR2 LQKENI. The CDR3 runs to 13 residues. V shed 9 bases and J shed 5 bases, with 14 bases lying between them. This CDR3 reads CASPSHGDNEQFF. The CDR3 DNA is TGTGCCAGTCCATCCCACGGTGACAATGAGCAGTTCTTC.

This clonotype has only a few counts. The chain is built from TRBV6-2 or TRBV6-3 and TRBJ2-7; D unresolved. Germline V lookup: CDR1 MNHEY, CDR2 SVGEGT. Trimming stripped 4 bases from V and 5 bases from J, with 12 bases between. The CDR3 covers 13 residues. CDR3 protein: CASSWVIDHEQYF. The CDR3 DNA reads as TGTGCCAGCAGTTGGGTAATCGACCACGAGCAGTACTTC.

The chain is built from TRBV12-3 or TRBV12-4 and TRBJ2-1, with 10 bases aligning to TRBD1. The CDR3 spans 17 residues. Trimming cost V 6 bases and J 5 bases; bases outside gene matches: 13. Written as DNA, the CDR3 is TGTGCCAGCAGAGATGTTCCGGGACAGGGGACCAACAATGAGCAGTTCTTC. This codes for CASRDVPGQGTNNEQFF.

CDR3 region: CASSRRGLGTEAFF. CDR3 coding DNA: TGCGCCAGCAGCCGAAGGGGGCTGGGCACTGAAGCTTTCTTT. The chain recombines TRBV5-1 with TRBJ1-1; 7 bases map to TRBD1. CDR3 length: 14 residues. Germline values: CDR1 SGHRS, CDR2 YFSETQ. The V gene end was trimmed by 4 bases and the J gene end by 4 bases; junction bases not matched to a gene: 7.

There are many counts of this clonotype. J is TRBJ2-5 and V is TRBV10-3; D remains ambiguous. CDR1 and CDR2 (germline): ENHRY, SYGVKD. The CDR3 runs to 13 residues. V was shortened by 4 bases and J by 5 bases, with 11 bases between the two germline ends. The CDR3 region has the DNA TGTGCCATCAGTGGCAAAGCTGGGGAGACCCAGTACTTC. Amino acids: CAISGKAGETQYF.

In its sample, this clonotype was seen many times. This sequence joins TRBV6-6 and TRBJ2-7; TRBD1 is a possible D gene (6 bases). This CDR3 has 15 amino acids. Germline V gene sequence: CDR1 MNHNY, CDR2 SVGAGI (reference sequence). V lost 4 bases and J 6 bases, leaving 19 bases between the germline ends. The CDR3 region has the DNA TGTGCCAGCAGTTCCCCAAGCCAGGGGAAGTCCGAGCAGTACTTC. Its translation: CASSSPSQGKSEQYF.